This is a list of T cell receptor beta chains from one sample in a study of blood T cell repertoires in COVID-19. This table comes from immunoSEQ multiplex PCR, and its TCRdb copy is limited to in-frame clones, with some not included. The sample yields a few hundred thousand clones, almost 90% seen once. Material for sequencing was PBMCs or T cells enriched from blood (not recorded which). These receptor sequences come from a woman in her 50s with acute COVID-19. Both conserved end residues are trimmed from each CDR3.

cdr3_aa: ASSYDGQGGKKLF
cdr3_length: 13
v_call: TRBV6-2/TRBV6-3
j_call: TRBJ1-4

cdr3_aa: ASGLVQGRILYGYT
cdr3_length: 14
v_call: TRBV12-5
j_call: TRBJ1-2

cdr3_aa: ASSKNGGTGVLAMGAPSNQPQH
cdr3_length: 22
v_call: TRBV21-1
j_call: TRBJ1-5

cdr3_aa: ASSPTSGHQETQY
cdr3_length: 13
v_call: TRBV7-2
j_call: TRBJ2-5

cdr3_aa: ASMTGGTDTQY
cdr3_length: 11
v_call: TRBV12-3/TRBV12-4
j_call: TRBJ2-3

cdr3_aa: ASSFARNQPQH
cdr3_length: 11
v_call: TRBV5-6
j_call: TRBJ1-5

cdr3_aa: ASSASGRTSGSYEQY
cdr3_length: 15
v_call: TRBV7-2
j_call: TRBJ2-7

cdr3_aa: ASSLFRGGPGELF
cdr3_length: 13
v_call: TRBV5-1
j_call: TRBJ2-2

cdr3_aa: ASSVAGGETQY
cdr3_length: 11
v_call: TRBV9
j_call: TRBJ2-5

cdr3_aa: ASSPRSSGRTDTQY
cdr3_length: 14
v_call: TRBV18
j_call: TRBJ2-3

cdr3_aa: ASNEAGSRFGDTQY
cdr3_length: 14
v_call: TRBV19
j_call: TRBJ2-3

cdr3_aa: ASSQVGSGNSYEQY
cdr3_length: 14
v_call: TRBV3-1/TRBV3-2
j_call: TRBJ2-7

cdr3_aa: AGDPYGAKNIQY
cdr3_length: 12
v_call: TRBV21-1
j_call: TRBJ2-4

cdr3_aa: ASSQDRSTGPTDEQY
cdr3_length: 15
v_call: TRBV4-3
j_call: TRBJ2-7

cdr3_aa: AITRDSNTEAF
cdr3_length: 11
v_call: TRBV10-3
j_call: TRBJ1-1

cdr3_aa: ASSRGQLQETQY
cdr3_length: 12
v_call: TRBV18
j_call: TRBJ2-5

cdr3_aa: ASSSAGQGVYEQY
cdr3_length: 13
v_call: TRBV6-5
j_call: TRBJ2-7

cdr3_aa: ASSLAARVGTEAF
cdr3_length: 13
v_call: TRBV5-1
j_call: TRBJ1-1

cdr3_aa: ASSKGAGRIEYEQY
cdr3_length: 14
v_call: TRBV21-1
j_call: TRBJ2-7

cdr3_aa: ASSLDRGLAVSSYEQY
cdr3_length: 16
v_call: TRBV5-6
j_call: TRBJ2-7

cdr3_aa: ASSLGQHTGELF
cdr3_length: 12
v_call: TRBV11-2
j_call: TRBJ2-2

cdr3_aa: ASKVQGENTEAF
cdr3_length: 12
v_call: TRBV7-9
j_call: TRBJ1-1

cdr3_aa: ASSLTGGAGNEQF
cdr3_length: 13
v_call: TRBV6-5
j_call: TRBJ2-1

cdr3_aa: ATSRDGGVTGTSYEQY
cdr3_length: 16
v_call: TRBV15
j_call: TRBJ2-7

cdr3_aa: ASSPRGTGELF
cdr3_length: 11
v_call: TRBV28
j_call: TRBJ2-2

cdr3_aa: ASSLGGQGHYNEQF
cdr3_length: 14
v_call: TRBV7-4
j_call: TRBJ2-1

cdr3_aa: ASSSNGRVRGQETQY
cdr3_length: 15
v_call: TRBV5-1
j_call: TRBJ2-5

cdr3_aa: ASSHRGPPYEQY
cdr3_length: 12
v_call: TRBV7-8
j_call: TRBJ2-7

cdr3_aa: ASRTRVNTEAF
cdr3_length: 11
v_call: TRBV28
j_call: TRBJ1-1

cdr3_aa: ASSLDWGTGGEQF
cdr3_length: 13
v_call: TRBV4-1
j_call: TRBJ2-1

cdr3_aa: ASSQTGTGLGGNTIY
cdr3_length: 15
v_call: TRBV18
j_call: TRBJ1-3

cdr3_aa: AGDTSTGSGNTIY
cdr3_length: 13
v_call: TRBV6-4
j_call: TRBJ1-3

cdr3_aa: ASKELGYEQY
cdr3_length: 10
v_call: TRBV2
j_call: TRBJ2-7

cdr3_aa: ASSPGTAPYSNQPQH
cdr3_length: 15
v_call: TRBV7-2
j_call: TRBJ1-5

cdr3_aa: AWSVTRETQY
cdr3_length: 10
v_call: TRBV30
j_call: TRBJ2-5

cdr3_aa: ASSFSGPGELF
cdr3_length: 11
v_call: TRBV7-2
j_call: TRBJ2-2

cdr3_aa: ASTTWSSGANVLT
cdr3_length: 13
v_call: TRBV6-5
j_call: TRBJ2-6

cdr3_aa: SVDSGGVFIHGYT
cdr3_length: 13
v_call: TRBV29-1
j_call: TRBJ1-2

cdr3_aa: ASSPPLRLAKNIQY
cdr3_length: 14
v_call: TRBV5-6
j_call: TRBJ2-4

cdr3_aa: ASSDRDRSSYEQY
cdr3_length: 13
v_call: TRBV21-1
j_call: TRBJ2-7

cdr3_aa: ASSTLAGLTDTQY
cdr3_length: 13
v_call: TRBV9
j_call: TRBJ2-3

cdr3_aa: ASSLYVSYGYT
cdr3_length: 11
v_call: TRBV5-4
j_call: TRBJ1-2

cdr3_aa: ASSDGLAGGTFRRGEQF
cdr3_length: 17
v_call: TRBV11-2
j_call: TRBJ2-1